This TCR beta chain was sequenced in a study of blood T cell repertoires in COVID-19. Background on the study: There were acute and convalescent COVID-19 samples, and they came from the United States, Italy and Spain. PBMCs, B-cell-depleted T cells, or T cells were the source of the cDNA or gDNA that made up the material.

Assay used: immunoSEQ multiplex PCR; TCRdb lists only in-frame clones, some missing. The data show 250,000 or so clones, approximately 86% seen once. The specimen sequenced was peripheral blood. This sequence was found in a man aged 35 to 55 with active or convalescent COVID-19.

CDR3 nucleotide sequence: TGTGCCAGTAGCCCAACCTGGACAGTCTCTGGAAACACCATATATTTT. This sequence encodes CASSPTWTVSGNTIYF. J is TRBJ1-3 and V is TRBV19; possibly TRBD1 for D (6 bases). Germline CDR1 and CDR2: LNHDA and SQIVND (reference sequence). The V gene lost 6 bases and the J gene lost 0 bases, with 15 bases spanning the gap. The CDR3 runs 16 residues.